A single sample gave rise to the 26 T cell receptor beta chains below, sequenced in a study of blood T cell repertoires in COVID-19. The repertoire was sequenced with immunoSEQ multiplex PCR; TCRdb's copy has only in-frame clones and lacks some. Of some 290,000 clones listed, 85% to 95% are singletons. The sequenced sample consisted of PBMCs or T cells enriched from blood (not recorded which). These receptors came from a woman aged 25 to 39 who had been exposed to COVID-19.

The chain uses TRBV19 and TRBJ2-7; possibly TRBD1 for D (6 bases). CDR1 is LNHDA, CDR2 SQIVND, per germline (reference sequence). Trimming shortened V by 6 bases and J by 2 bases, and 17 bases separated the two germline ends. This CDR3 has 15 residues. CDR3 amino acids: CASSINRDPPYEQYF. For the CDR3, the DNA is TGTGCCAGTAGCATTAACAGGGACCCGCCCTACGAGCAGTACTTC.

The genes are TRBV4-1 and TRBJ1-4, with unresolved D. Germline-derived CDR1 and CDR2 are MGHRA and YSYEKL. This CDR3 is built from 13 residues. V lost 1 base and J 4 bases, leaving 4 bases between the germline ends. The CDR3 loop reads CASSQALNEKLFF. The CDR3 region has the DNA TGCGCCAGCAGCCAAGCACTTAATGAAAAACTGTTTTTT.

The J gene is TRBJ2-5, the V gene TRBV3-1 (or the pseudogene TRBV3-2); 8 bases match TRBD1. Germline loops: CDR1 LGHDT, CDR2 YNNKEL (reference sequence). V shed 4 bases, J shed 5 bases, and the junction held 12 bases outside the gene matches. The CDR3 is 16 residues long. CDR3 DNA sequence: TGTGCCAGCAGCCGATTCACGGACAGGGCGGGGGAGACCCAGTACTTC. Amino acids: CASSRFTDRAGETQYF.

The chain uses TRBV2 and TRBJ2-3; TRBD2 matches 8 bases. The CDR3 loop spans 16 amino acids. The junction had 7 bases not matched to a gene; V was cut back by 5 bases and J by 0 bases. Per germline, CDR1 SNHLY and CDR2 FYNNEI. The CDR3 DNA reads TGTGCCAGCAGTCCGAGACTAGCGAGTAGCACAGATACGCAGTATTTT. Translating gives CASSPRLASSTDTQYF. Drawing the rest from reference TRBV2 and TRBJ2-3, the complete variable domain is EPEVTQTPSHQVTQMGQEVILRCVPISNHLYFYWYRQILGQKVEFLVSFYNNEISEKSEIFDDQFSVERPDGSNFTLKIRSTKLEDSAMYFCASSPRLASSTDTQYFGPGTRLTVL.

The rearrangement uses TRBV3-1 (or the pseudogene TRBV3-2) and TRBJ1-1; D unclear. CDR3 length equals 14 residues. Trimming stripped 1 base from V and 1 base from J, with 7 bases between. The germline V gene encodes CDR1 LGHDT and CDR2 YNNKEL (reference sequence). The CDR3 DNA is TGTGCCAGCAGCCAAGGACAAACGAACACTGAAGCTTTCTTT. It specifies CASSQGQTNTEAFF.

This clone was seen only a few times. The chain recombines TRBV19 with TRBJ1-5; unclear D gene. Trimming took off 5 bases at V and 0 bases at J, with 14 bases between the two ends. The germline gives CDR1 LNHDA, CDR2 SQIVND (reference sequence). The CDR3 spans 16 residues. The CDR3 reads CASSGGGANSNQPQHF. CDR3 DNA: TGTGCCAGTAGTGGCGGCGGTGCCAATAGCAATCAGCCCCAGCATTTT.

The CDR3, as DNA: TGTGCCAGCTCACCTCGCCGGGGGGCCTCCTACAATGAGCAGTTCTTC. Its translation: CASSPRRGASYNEQFF. The chain has TRBV18 and TRBJ2-1, with D possibly matching TRBD2 (7 bases). From germline, CDR1 is KGHSH and CDR2 LQKENI. V dropped 3 bases and J dropped 0 bases, with 12 bases sitting between them. The CDR3 has 16 amino acids.

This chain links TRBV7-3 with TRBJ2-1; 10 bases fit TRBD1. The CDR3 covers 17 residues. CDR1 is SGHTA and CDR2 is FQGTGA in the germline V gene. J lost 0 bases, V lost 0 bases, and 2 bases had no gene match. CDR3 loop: CASSLTGQGGSYNEQFF. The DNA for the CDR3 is TGTGCCAGCAGCTTAACAGGACAGGGGGGCTCCTACAATGAGCAGTTCTTC.

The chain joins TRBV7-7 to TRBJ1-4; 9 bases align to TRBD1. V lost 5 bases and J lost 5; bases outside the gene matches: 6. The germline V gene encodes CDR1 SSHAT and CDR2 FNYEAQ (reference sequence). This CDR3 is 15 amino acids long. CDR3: CASSPGTGHNEKLFF. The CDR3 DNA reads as TGTGCCAGCAGCCCAGGGACAGGGCACAATGAAAAACTGTTTTTT.

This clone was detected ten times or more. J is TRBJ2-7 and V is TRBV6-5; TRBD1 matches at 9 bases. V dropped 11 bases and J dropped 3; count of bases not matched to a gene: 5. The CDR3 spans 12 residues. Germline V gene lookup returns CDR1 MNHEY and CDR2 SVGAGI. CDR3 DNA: TGTGCCGCCGGACAGGGGAACTACGAGCAGTACTTC. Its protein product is CAAGQGNYEQYF.

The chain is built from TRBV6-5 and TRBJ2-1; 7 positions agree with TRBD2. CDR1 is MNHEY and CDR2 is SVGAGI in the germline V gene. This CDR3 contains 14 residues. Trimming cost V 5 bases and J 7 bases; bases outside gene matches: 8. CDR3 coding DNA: TGTGCCAGCAGTCCCCTCGAAGCGGGGAATGAGCAGTTCTTC. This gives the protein CASSPLEAGNEQFF.

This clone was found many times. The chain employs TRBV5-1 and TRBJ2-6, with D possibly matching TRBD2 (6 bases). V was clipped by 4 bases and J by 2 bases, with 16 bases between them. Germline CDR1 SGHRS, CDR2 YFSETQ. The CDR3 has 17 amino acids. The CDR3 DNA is TGCGCCAGCAGCCCCGACTCCGGCGGGGCTGGGGCCAACGTCCTGACTTTC. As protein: CASSPDSGGAGANVLTF. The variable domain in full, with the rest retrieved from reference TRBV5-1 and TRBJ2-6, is KAGVTQTPRYLIKTRGQQVTLSCSPISGHRSVSWYQQTPGQGLQFLFEYFSETQRNKGNFPGRFSGRQFSNSRSEMNVSTLELGDSALYLCASSPDSGGAGANVLTFGAGSRLTVL.

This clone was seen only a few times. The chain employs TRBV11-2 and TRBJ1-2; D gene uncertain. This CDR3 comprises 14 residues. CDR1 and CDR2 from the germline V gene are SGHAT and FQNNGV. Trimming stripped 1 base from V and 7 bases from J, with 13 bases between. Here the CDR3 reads CASSLVRPGGGYTF. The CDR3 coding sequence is TGTGCCAGCAGCTTAGTTCGACCGGGAGGTGGCTACACCTTC.

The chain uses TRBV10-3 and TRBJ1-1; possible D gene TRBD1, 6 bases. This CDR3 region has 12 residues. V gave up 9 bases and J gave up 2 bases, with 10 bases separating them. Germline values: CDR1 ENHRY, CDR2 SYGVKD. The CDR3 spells CAIQGINTEAFF. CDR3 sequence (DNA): TGTGCCATTCAGGGGATCAACACTGAAGCTTTCTTT.

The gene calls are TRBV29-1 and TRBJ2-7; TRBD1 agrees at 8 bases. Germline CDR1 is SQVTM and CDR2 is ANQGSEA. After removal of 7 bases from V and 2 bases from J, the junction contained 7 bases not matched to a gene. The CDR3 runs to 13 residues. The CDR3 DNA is TGCAGCGCCGGGACAGGTCACACCTACGAGCAGTACTTC. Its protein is CSAGTGHTYEQYF.

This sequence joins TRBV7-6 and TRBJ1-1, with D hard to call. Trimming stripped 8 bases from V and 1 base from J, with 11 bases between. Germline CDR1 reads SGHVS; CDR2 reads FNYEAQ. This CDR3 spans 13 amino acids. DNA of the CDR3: TGTGCCAGCTGCTCAACCAGGAACACTGAAGCTTTCTTT. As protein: CASCSTRNTEAFF. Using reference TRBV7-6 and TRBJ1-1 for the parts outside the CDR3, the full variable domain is GAGVSQSPRYKVTKRGQDVALRCDPISGHVSLYWYRQALGQGPEFLTYFNYEAQQDKSGLPNDRFSAERPEGSISTLTIQRTEQRDSAMYRCASCSTRNTEAFFGQGTRLTVV.

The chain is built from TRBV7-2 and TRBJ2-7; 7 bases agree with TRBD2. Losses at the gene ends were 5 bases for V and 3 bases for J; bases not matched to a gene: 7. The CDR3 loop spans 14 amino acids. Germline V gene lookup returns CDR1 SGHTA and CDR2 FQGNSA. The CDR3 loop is CASSPGLGDYEQYF. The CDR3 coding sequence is TGTGCCAGCAGCCCTGGACTAGGGGACTACGAGCAGTACTTC.

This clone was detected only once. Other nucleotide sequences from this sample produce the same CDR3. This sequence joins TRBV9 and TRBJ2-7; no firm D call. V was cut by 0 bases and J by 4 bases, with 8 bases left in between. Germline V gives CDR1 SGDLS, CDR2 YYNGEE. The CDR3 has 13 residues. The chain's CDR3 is CASSVAPEYEQYF. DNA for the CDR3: TGTGCCAGCAGCGTAGCTCCGGAGTACGAGCAGTACTTC.

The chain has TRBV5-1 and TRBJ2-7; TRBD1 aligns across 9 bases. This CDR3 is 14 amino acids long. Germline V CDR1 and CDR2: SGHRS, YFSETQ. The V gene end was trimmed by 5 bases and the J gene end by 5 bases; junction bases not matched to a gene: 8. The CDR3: CASRQGAQGHEQYF. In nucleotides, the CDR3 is TGCGCCAGCAGACAGGGGGCGCAAGGCCACGAGCAGTACTTC.

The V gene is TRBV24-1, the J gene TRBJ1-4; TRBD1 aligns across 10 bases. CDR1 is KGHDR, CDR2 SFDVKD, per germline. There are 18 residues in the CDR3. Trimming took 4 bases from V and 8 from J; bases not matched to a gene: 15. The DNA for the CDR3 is TGTGCCACCAGTGAACTCCCGGGACAGGGGTTTTTTGGGGAAAAACTGTTTTTT. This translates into CATSELPGQGFFGEKLFF.

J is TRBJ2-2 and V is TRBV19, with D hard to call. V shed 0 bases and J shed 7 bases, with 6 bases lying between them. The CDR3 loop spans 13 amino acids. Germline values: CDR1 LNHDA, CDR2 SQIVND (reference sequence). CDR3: CASSIDPGGELFF. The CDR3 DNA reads TGTGCCAGTAGTATAGACCCGGGCGGGGAGCTGTTTTTT.

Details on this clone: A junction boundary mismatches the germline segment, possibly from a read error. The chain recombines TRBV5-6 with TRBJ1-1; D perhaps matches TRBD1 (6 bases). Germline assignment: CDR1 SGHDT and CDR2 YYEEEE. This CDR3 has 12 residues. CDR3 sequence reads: CASRLGRGKAFF. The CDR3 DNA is TGTGCCAGCAGGTTGGGCAGGGGAAAAGCTTTCTTT.

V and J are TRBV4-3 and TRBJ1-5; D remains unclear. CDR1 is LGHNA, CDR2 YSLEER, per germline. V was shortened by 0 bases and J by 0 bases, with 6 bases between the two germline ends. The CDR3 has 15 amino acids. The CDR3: CASSQDRISNQPQHF. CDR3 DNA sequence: TGCGCCAGCAGCCAAGACAGAATTAGCAATCAGCCCCAGCATTTT.

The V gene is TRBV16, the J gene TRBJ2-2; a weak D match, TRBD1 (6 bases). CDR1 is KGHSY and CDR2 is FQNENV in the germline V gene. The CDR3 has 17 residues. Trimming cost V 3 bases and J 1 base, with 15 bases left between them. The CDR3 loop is CASSQPAPTGNTGELFF. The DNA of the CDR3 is TGTGCCAGCAGCCAGCCCGCGCCGACAGGGAACACCGGGGAGCTGTTTTTT. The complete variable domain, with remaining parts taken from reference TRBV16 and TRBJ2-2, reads GEEVAQTPKHLVRGEGQKAKLYCAPIKGHSYVFWYQQVLKNEFKFLISFQNENVFDETGMPKERFSAKCLPNSPCSLEIQATKLEDSAVYFCASSQPAPTGNTGELFFGEGSRLTVL.

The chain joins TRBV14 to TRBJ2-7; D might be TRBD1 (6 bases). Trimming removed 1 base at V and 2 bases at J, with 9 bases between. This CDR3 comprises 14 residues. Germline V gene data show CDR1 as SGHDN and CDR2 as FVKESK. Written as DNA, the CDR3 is TGTGCCAGCAGCCAAGCGGGACACCCCTACGAGCAGTACTTC. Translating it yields CASSQAGHPYEQYF.

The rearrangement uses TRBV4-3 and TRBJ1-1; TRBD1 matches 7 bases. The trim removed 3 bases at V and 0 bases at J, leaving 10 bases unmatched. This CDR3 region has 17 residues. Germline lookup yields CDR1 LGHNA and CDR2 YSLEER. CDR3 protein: CASSQDPGTVMNTEAFF. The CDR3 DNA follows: TGCGCCAGCAGCCAGGACCCCGGGACAGTCATGAACACTGAAGCTTTCTTT.